The clone carrying this T cell receptor (beta chain) was counted only a few times. Its antigen is currently unknown. This specimen comes from a study of CD8 T cells in ankylosing spondylitis. Construction of TCR beta libraries was performed using quantitative 5'-RACE with molecular barcodes. Each CDR3 protein gets one entry after TCRdb re-called the 5' RACE reads with MiXCR. Of 350,000 or so distinct CDR3 sequences detected, less than 9.5% appear once; the ten largest clones hold 13% to 15%. The CDR3 contains 12 residues. Germline CDR1 and CDR2: MNHEY and SMNVEV (reference sequence). The ends were cut back, 2 bases at V and 10 bases at J, with 9 bases in the middle. General study results and limits: Disease-linked clones were reportedly significantly enriched in matched ankylosing spondylitis synovial fluid. Reactive arthritis synovial fluid and blood were previously reported to contain some motif variants. Made up of eight highly homologous variants, a TCR beta motif appeared characteristic of ankylosing spondylitis blood.

V and J are TRBV27 and TRBJ2-1; no clear D. Sequenced: blood, either unsorted or a sorted T cell fraction (not recorded which). The clonotype comes from a male donor with ankylosing spondylitis. DNA of the CDR3: TGTGCCAGCAGTTTAGGAGCAAAGGAGCAGTTCTTC. As protein: CASSLGAKEQFF.